Listed below are T cell receptor beta chains from one sample, sequenced in a study of early T cells in non-severe SARS-CoV-2 infection. MiXCR, applied by TCRdb to the 5' RACE reads, yields one record per CDR3 protein. In the table there are about 67,000 distinct CDR3 sequences, over 8% of which are singletons. Sequences were derived from whole blood, sampled at baseline. The origin of the receptors is an adult who was a healthcare worker with PCR-confirmed SARS-CoV-2 infection or an uninfected control (not recorded which). CDR3s include the opening cysteine and the closing phenylalanine or tryptophan. Each record gives: D gene, V gene, J gene, clone size, CDR3 protein, CDR3 DNA. A D gene is named only where the DNA matches it firmly. Only some rows state a clone size, as once, few, many or a class for expanded clones.

>-|TRBV18|TRBJ2-5|many
CASTQRTNQETQYF
TGTGCCAGCACTCAGCGGACAAACCAAGAGACCCAGTACTTC
>-|TRBV7-3|TRBJ1-1|many
CASSRYMNTEAFF
TGTGCCAGCAGCAGATATATGAACACTGAAGCTTTCTTT
>TRBD2|TRBV18|TRBJ2-1|few
CASSPPGGVEQFF
TGTGCCAGCTCACCTCCGGGAGGGGTCGAGCAGTTCTTC
>-|TRBV28|TRBJ2-7|few
CASSFRGRLYEQYF
TGTGCCAGCAGTTTTCGAGGACGTCTCTACGAGCAGTACTTC
>-|TRBV28|TRBJ2-2|few
CASSLSPGELFF
TGTGCCAGCAGTTTATCCCCCGGGGAGCTGTTTTTT
>TRBD2|TRBV11-3|TRBJ2-3|few
CASSLAGGTDTQYF
TGTGCCAGCAGCTTAGCGGGAGGAACAGATACGCAGTATTTT
>TRBD1|TRBV29-1|TRBJ1-1|few
CSVTTGSGTEAFF
TGCAGCGTGACGACAGGGTCGGGCACTGAAGCTTTCTTT
>TRBD2|TRBV6-6|TRBJ2-2|-
CASSSGTSGRENTGELFF
TGTGCCAGCAGTTCTGGGACTAGCGGGAGGGAAAACACCGGGGAGCTGTTTTTT
>-|TRBV21-1|TRBJ2-1|-
CASSNRLSASGNNEQFF
TGTGCCAGCAGCAATCGTTTGTCGGCTAGCGGTAACAATGAGCAGTTCTTC
>-|TRBV9|TRBJ2-5|-
CASSVVGETQYF
TGTGCCAGCAGCGTAGTTGGGGAGACCCAGTACTTC
>-|TRBV12-3/TRBV12-4|TRBJ2-3|once
CASSLFTDTQYF
TGTGCCAGCAGTTTATTTACCGATACGCAGTATTTT
>-|TRBV5-1|TRBJ1-1|-
CASSLAGQTNTEAFF
TGCGCCAGCAGCTTGGCCGGGCAGACGAACACTGAAGCTTTCTTT
>-|TRBV10-3|TRBJ1-6|many
CAYWGGPAPLHF
TGTGCCTACTGGGGTGGCCCTGCACCCCTCCACTTT
>-|TRBV11-2|TRBJ2-5|few
CASSSTRRGGETQYF
TGTGCCAGCAGCTCCACCAGGAGGGGCGGAGAGACCCAGTACTTC
>TRBD2|TRBV13|TRBJ2-2|many
CASSPTVGSGPGELFF
TGTGCCAGCAGCCCGACCGTCGGTAGCGGGCCCGGGGAGCTGTTTTTT
>-|TRBV11-2|TRBJ1-1|-
CASSRDRSSKAFF
TGTGCCAGCAGCAGGGACCGGTCCTCTAAGGCTTTCTTT
>-|TRBV2|TRBJ1-1|-
CASGIRGGGDEAFF
TGTGCCAGCGGAATCAGGGGCGGCGGTGATGAAGCTTTCTTT
>TRBD2|TRBV9|TRBJ2-7|-
CASSPRLAGVSNEQYF
TGTGCCAGCAGCCCCCGACTAGCGGGAGTATCCAACGAGCAGTACTTC
>TRBD2|TRBV5-1|TRBJ2-7|-
CASSWTSGDYEQYF
TGCGCCAGCAGCTGGACTAGCGGAGACTACGAGCAGTACTTC
>TRBD2|TRBV7-6|TRBJ2-5|many
CASSSGTIQETQYF
TGTGCCAGCAGCTCAGGGACTATACAAGAGACCCAGTACTTC
>-|TRBV11-2|TRBJ2-1|-
CASSSGLPPVEQFF
TGTGCCAGCAGCTCTGGACTACCGCCTGTTGAGCAGTTCTTC
>-|TRBV4-2|TRBJ2-7|many
CASSQSSYEQYF
TGTGCCAGCAGCCAGAGCTCCTACGAGCAGTACTTC
>TRBD1|TRBV4-2|TRBJ2-7|many
CASSPGQGTNLYEQYF
TGTGCCAGCAGCCCAGGACAGGGGACCAATCTCTACGAGCAGTACTTC
>-|TRBV7-8|TRBJ2-7|few
CASSLEAGAAYEQYF
TGTGCCAGCAGCTTAGAGGCAGGGGCGGCCTACGAGCAGTACTTC
>TRBD1|TRBV4-2|TRBJ2-2|many
CASSQTGTGGIGELFF
TGTGCCAGCAGCCAAACCGGGACAGGGGGAATCGGGGAGCTGTTTTTT
>-|TRBV5-1|TRBJ2-7|few
CASTLYTGTYEQYF
TGCGCCAGCACCCTATACACGGGAACCTACGAGCAGTACTTC
>TRBD2|TRBV9|TRBJ2-5|-
CASSVGASGPRETQYF
TGTGCCAGCAGCGTAGGGGCTAGCGGACCTCGAGAGACCCAGTACTTC
>TRBD2|TRBV7-2|TRBJ2-7|-
CASSLIAGVQYF
TGTGCCAGCAGTCTCATAGCGGGAGTACAGTACTTC
>-|TRBV20-1|TRBJ2-1|many
CSASTGNYNEQFF
TGCAGTGCCTCCACGGGGAACTACAATGAGCAGTTCTTC
>TRBD2|TRBV7-3|TRBJ2-3|few
CASSPHVAGGLLDTQYF
TGTGCCAGCAGCCCCCACGTAGCGGGAGGTTTGTTAGATACGCAGTATTTT
>TRBD2|TRBV7-7|TRBJ2-1|many
CASSHGTSGSDEQFF
TGTGCTAGCAGCCACGGGACTAGCGGGAGCGATGAGCAGTTCTTC
>-|TRBV12-3/TRBV12-4|TRBJ2-7|many
CASSPGTHYEQYF
TGTGCCAGCAGCCCCGGGACCCACTACGAGCAGTACTTC
>-|TRBV7-8|TRBJ2-1|few
CASRIRSEQFF
TGTGCCAGCAGAATTAGGTCTGAGCAGTTCTTC
>-|TRBV4-3|TRBJ2-3|many
CASSQDRGGTHPDTQYF
TGCGCCAGCAGCCAAGATCGAGGCGGCACCCACCCAGATACGCAGTATTTT
>-|TRBV7-2|TRBJ2-7|few
CASSWQPGASSYEQYF
TGTGCCAGCAGCTGGCAACCGGGAGCAAGCTCCTACGAGCAGTACTTC